This T cell receptor beta chain was sequenced in a study of OX40 agonist ivuxolimab in advanced cancers. Across the study: Patients took ivuxolimab, an agonistic anti-OX40 (CD134) antibody. Patients were infused with ivuxolimab every 2 weeks at 0.01 to 10 mg/kg. Points from the study as a whole: Fewer expanded clones were found on average in CD4+ than in CD8+ T cells.

Losses at the gene ends were 3 bases for V and 2 bases for J; bases not matched to a gene: 3. Germline loops: CDR1 SNHLY, CDR2 FYNNEI. The CDR3 loop spans 15 amino acids. Clones were read by immunoSEQ multiplex PCR, and TCRdb kept only the in-frame ones, dropping some. The sample lists 65,000 to 70,000 clones, approximately 90% occurring once. Regarding this clone: Its antigen remains unidentified.

The source of this sequence is an adult with an advanced solid tumor such as melanoma, head and neck, liver or kidney cancer. The chain has TRBV2 and TRBJ1-3; 8 bases are a match to TRBD1. The material was CD4+ or CD8+ T cells sorted from blood, obtained in a trial of the OX40 agonist ivuxolimab. The CDR3 here is CASSEQGATGNTIYF. CDR3 bases: TGTGCCAGCAGTGAGCAGGGGGCCACTGGAAACACCATATATTTT. Full variable domain (remainder filled in from reference TRBV2 and TRBJ1-3): EPEVTQTPSHQVTQMGQEVILRCVPISNHLYFYWYRQILGQKVEFLVSFYNNEISEKSEIFDDQFSVERPDGSNFTLKIRSTKLEDSAMYFCASSEQGATGNTIYFGEGSWLTVV.